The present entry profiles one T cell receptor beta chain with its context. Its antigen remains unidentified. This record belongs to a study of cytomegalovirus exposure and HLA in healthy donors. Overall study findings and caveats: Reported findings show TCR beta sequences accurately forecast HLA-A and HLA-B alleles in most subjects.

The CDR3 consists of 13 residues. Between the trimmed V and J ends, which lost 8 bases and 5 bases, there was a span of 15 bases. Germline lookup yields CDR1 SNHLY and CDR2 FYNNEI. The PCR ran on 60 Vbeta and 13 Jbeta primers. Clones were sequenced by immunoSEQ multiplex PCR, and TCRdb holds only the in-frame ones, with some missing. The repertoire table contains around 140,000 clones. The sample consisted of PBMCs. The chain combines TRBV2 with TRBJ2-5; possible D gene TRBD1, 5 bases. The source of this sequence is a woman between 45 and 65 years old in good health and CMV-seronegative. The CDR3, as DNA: TGTGCCAGCGGGTCGGACAATGCGGAGACCCAGTACTTC. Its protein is CASGSDNAETQYF. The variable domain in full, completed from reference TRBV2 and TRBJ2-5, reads EPEVTQTPSHQVTQMGQEVILRCVPISNHLYFYWYRQILGQKVEFLVSFYNNEISEKSEIFDDQFSVERPDGSNFTLKIRSTKLEDSAMYFCASGSDNAETQYFGPGTRLLVL.